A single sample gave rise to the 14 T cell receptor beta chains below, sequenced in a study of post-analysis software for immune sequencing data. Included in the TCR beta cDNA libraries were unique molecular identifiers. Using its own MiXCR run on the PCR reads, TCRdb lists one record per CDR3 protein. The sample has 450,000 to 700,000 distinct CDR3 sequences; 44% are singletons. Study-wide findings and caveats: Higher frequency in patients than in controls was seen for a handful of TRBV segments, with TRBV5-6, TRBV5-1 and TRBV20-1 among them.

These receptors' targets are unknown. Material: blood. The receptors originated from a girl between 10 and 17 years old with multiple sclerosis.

CDR3 protein: CASSPVLEGNEQFF. The CDR3 DNA follows: TGCGCCAGCAGCCCCGTACTGGAAGGGAATGAGCAGTTCTTC. This chain joins TRBV5-1 and TRBJ2-1; no firm D call. This CDR3 region has 14 residues. Germline loops: CDR1 SGHRS, CDR2 YFSETQ. Between the trimmed V and J ends, which lost 4 bases and 7 bases, there was a span of 15 bases.

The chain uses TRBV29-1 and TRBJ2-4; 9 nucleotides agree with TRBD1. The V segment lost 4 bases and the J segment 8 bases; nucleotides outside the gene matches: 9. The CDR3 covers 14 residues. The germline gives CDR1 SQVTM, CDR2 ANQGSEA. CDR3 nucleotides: TGCAGCGTTGGGGACAGGGCGGATATGGACATTCAGTACTTC. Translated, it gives CSVGDRADMDIQYF.

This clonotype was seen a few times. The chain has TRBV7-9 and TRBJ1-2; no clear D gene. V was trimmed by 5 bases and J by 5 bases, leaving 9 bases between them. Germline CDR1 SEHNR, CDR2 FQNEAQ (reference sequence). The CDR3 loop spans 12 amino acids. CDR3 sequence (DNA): TGTGCCAGCAGCGGGTTGGGTTATGGCTACACCTTC. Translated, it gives CASSGLGYGYTF.

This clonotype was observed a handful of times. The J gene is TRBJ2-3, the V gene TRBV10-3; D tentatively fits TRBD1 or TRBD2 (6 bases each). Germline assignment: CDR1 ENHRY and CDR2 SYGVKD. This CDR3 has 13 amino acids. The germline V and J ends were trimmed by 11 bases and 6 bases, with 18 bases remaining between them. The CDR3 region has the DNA TGTGCCTCGGAATCAAAGGGGGGCGATACGCAGTATTTT. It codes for CASESKGGDTQYF.

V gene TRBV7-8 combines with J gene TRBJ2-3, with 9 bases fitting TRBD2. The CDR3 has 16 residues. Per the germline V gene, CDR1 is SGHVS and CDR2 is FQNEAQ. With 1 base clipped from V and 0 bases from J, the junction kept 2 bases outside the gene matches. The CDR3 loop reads CASSLGLADSTDTQYF. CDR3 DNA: TGTGCCAGCAGCTTAGGACTAGCGGATAGCACAGATACGCAGTATTTT.

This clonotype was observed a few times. The CDR3 DNA reads TGCGCCAGCAGTGAGGCAACAGGGATGTCGCAGCCCCAGCATTTT. Amino acids: CASSEATGMSQPQHF. The J gene is TRBJ1-5, the V gene TRBV10-2; possibly TRBD1 for D (6 bases). V shed 2 bases and J shed 7 bases, with 15 bases lying between them. Germline V gives CDR1 WSHSY, CDR2 SAAADI. CDR3 length: 15 residues.

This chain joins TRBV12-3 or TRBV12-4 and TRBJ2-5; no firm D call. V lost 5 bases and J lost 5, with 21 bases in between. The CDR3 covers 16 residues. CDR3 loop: CASSRPRWRSGETQYF. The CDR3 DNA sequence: TGTGCCAGCAGTAGACCCCGTTGGCGGAGTGGGGAGACCCAGTACTTC.

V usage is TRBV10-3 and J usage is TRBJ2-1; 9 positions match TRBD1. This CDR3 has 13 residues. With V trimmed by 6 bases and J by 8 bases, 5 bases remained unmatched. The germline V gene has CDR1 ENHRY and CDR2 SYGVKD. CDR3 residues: CAISDRGDDEQFF. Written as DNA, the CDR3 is TGTGCCATCAGCGACAGGGGGGACGATGAGCAGTTCTTC.

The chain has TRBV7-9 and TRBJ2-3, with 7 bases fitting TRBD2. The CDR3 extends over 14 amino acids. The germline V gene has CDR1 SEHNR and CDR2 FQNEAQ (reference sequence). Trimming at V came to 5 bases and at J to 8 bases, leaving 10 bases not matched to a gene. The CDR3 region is CASSPPGTTVTQYF. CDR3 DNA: TGTGCCAGCAGCCCCCCCGGGACTACGGTTACGCAGTATTTT.

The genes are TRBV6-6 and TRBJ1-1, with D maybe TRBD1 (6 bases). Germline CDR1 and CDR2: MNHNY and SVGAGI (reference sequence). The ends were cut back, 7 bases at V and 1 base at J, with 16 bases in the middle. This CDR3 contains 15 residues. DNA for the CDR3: TGTGCCAGCACGATAAACAGGGCCTCGAACACTGAAGCTTTCTTT. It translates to CASTINRASNTEAFF.

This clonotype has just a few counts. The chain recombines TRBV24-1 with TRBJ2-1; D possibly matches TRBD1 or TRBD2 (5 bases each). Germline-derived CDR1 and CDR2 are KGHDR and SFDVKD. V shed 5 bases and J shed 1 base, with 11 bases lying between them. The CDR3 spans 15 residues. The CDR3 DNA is TGTGCCACCAGTGGGCAGGGAGCGTCCTACAATGAGCAGTTCTTC. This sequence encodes CATSGQGASYNEQFF.

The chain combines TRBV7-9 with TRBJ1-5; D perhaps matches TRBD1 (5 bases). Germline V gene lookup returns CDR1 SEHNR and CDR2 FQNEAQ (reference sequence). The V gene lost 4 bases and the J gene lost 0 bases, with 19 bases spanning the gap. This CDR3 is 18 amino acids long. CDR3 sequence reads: CASSSGGGGSYSNQPQHF. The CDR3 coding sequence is TGTGCCAGCAGCTCCGGTGGGGGGGGATCGTATAGCAATCAGCCCCAGCATTTT.

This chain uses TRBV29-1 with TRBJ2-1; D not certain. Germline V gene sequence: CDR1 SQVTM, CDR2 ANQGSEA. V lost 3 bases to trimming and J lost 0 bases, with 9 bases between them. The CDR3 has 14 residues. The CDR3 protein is CSVDRASSYNEQFF. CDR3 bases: TGCAGCGTTGACCGAGCTAGCTCCTACAATGAGCAGTTCTTC.

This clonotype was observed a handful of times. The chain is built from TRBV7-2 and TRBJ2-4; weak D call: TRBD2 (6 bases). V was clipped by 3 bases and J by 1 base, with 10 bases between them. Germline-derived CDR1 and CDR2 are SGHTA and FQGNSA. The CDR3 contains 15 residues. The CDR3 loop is CASSLEGLAKNIQYF. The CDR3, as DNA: TGTGCCAGCAGCTTGGAGGGGTTGGCCAAAAACATTCAGTACTTC.